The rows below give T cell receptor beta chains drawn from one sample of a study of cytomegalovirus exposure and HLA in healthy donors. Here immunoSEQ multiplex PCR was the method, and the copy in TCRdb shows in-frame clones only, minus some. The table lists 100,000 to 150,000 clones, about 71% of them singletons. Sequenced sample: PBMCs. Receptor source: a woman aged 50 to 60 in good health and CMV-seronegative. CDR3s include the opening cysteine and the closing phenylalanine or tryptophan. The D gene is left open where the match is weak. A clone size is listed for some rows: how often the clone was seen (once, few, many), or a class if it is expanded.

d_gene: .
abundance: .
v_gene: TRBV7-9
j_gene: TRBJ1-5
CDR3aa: CASSLGGDNQPQHF
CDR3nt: TGTGCCAGCAGCCTCGGGGGGGACAATCAGCCCCAGCATTTT

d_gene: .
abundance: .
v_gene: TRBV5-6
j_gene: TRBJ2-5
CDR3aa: CASSPPAKETQYF
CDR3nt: TGTGCCAGCAGCCCCCCCGCGAAAGAGACCCAGTACTTC

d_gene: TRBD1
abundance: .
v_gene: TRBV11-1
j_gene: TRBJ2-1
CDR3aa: CASSRDRAYNEQFF
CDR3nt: TGTGCCAGCAGTCGGGACAGGGCGTACAATGAGCAGTTCTTC

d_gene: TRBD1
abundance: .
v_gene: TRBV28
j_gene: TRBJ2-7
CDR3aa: CASSPRGSSYEQYF
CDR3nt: TGTGCCAGCTCCCCCAGGGGGAGCTCCTACGAGCAGTACTTC

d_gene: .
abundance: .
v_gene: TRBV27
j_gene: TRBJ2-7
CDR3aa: CASSPDIPRSYEQYF
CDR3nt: TGTGCCAGCAGTCCGGACATCCCGCGATCCTACGAGCAGTACTTC

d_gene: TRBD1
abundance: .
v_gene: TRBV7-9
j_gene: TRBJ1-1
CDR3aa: CASSLGGTGAAEAFF
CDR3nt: TGTGCCAGCAGCTTAGGAGGGACAGGGGCGGCTGAAGCTTTCTTT

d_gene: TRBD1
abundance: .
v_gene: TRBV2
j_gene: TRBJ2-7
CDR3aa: CASRRQGEYEQYF
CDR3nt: TGTGCCAGCAGGAGACAGGGGGAATACGAGCAGTACTTC

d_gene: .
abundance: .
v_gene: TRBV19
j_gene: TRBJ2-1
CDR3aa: CASSRQVNEQFF
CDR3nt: TGTGCCAGTAGCCGACAAGTCAATGAGCAGTTCTTC

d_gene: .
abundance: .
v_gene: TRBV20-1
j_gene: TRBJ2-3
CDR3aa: CSARHTDTQYF
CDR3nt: TGCAGTGCTAGACACACAGATACGCAGTATTTT

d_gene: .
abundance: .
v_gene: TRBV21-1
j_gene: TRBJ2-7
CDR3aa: CASSKLINRDSLYEQYF
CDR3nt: TGTGCCAGCAGCAAACTAATTAACCGGGACTCCTTGTACGAGCAGTACTTC

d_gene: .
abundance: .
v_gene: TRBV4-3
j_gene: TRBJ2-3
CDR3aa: CASSQDPGGTDTQYF
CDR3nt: TGCGCCAGCAGCCAAGATCCGGGGGGCACAGATACGCAGTATTTT

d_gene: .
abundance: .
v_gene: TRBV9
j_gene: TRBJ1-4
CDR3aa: CASSVAQNEKLFF
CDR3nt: TGTGCCAGCAGCGTAGCCCAGAATGAAAAACTGTTTTTT

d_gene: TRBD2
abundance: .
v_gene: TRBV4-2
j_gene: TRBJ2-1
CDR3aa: CASSSPGLADYNEQFF
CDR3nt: TGTGCCAGCAGCTCACCGGGACTAGCGGACTACAATGAGCAGTTCTTC

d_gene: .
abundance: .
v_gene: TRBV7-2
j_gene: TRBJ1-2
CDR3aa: CASSLGAGYTF
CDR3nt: TGTGCCAGCAGCTTGGGCGCTGGCTACACCTTC

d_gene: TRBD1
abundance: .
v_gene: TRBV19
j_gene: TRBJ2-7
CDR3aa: CASSIRAGGPYEQYF
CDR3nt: TGTGCCAGTAGTATTCGGGCAGGGGGTCCCTACGAGCAGTACTTC

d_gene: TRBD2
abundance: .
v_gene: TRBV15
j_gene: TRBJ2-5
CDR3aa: CATRGVGIAGEQRETQYF
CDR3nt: TGTGCCACCAGAGGCGTAGGGATAGCGGGAGAGCAGCGGGAGACCCAGTACTTC

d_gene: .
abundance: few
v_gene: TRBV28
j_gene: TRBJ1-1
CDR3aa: CASSFGGENTEAFF
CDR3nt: TGTGCCAGCAGTTTTGGTGGAGAGAACACTGAAGCTTTCTTT

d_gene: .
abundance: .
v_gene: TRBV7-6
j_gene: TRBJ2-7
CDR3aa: CASSPSPAQSSYEQYF
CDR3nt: TGTGCCAGCAGCCCCTCCCCCGCACAGAGCTCCTACGAGCAGTACTTC

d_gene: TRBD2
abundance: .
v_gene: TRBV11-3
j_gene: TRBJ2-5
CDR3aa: CASSQGLAGVETQYF
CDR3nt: TGTGCCAGCAGCCAGGGACTAGCGGGAGTAGAGACCCAGTACTTC

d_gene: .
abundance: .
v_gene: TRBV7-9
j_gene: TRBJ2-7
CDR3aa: CASSWDNYEQYF
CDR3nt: TGTGCCAGCAGCTGGGACAACTACGAGCAGTACTTC

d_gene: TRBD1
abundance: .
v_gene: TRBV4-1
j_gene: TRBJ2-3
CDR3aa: CASSFGQGYTDTQYF
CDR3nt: TGCGCCAGCAGCTTCGGACAGGGCTACACAGATACGCAGTATTTT

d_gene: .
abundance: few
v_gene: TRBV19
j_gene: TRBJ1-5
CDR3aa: CASSIGESLGPQHF
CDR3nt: TGTGCCAGTAGTATCGGGGAAAGTCTAGGGCCCCAGCATTTT

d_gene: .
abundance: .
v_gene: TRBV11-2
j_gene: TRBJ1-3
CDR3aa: CASSASQGPGNTIYF
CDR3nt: TGTGCCAGCAGCGCCTCACAGGGTCCTGGAAACACCATATATTTT

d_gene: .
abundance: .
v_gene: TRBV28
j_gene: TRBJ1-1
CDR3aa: CASRMTGDAGAFF
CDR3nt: TGTGCCAGCAGAATGACAGGTGACGCCGGAGCTTTCTTT

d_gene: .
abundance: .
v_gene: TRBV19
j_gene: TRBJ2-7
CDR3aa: CASSNVGGSPYEQYF
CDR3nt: TGTGCCAGTAGTAATGTGGGAGGCTCCCCCTACGAGCAGTACTTC

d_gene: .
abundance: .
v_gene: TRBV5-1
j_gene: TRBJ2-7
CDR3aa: CASSLATVTSYEQYF
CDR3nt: TGCGCCAGCAGCTTGGCCACAGTTACCTCCTACGAGCAGTACTTC

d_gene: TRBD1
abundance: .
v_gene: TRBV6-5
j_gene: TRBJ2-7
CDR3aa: CASIGTASYEQYF
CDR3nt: TGTGCCAGCATCGGGACAGCTTCCTACGAGCAGTACTTC

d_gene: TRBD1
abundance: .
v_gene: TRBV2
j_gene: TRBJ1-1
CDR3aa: CASSGTGVGEAFF
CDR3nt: TGTGCCAGCAGCGGGACAGGGGTCGGGGAAGCTTTCTTT

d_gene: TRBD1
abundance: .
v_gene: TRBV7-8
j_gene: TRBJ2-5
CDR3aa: CASSLVTGEETQYF
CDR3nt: TGTGCCAGCAGCTTAGTCACAGGGGAAGAGACCCAGTACTTC

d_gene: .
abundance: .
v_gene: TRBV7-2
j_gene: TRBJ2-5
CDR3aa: CASSLGGRYQETQYF
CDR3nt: TGTGCCAGCAGCCTAGGGGGGAGGTACCAAGAGACCCAGTACTTC

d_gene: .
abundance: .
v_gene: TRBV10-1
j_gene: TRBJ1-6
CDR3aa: CASSEYAAENNSPLHF
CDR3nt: TGCGCCAGCAGTGAGTACGCGGCAGAGAATAATTCACCCCTCCACTTT

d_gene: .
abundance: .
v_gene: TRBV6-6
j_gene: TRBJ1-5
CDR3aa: CASSYGGEGQPQHF
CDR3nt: TGTGCCAGCAGTTACGGAGGGGAAGGTCAGCCCCAGCATTTT

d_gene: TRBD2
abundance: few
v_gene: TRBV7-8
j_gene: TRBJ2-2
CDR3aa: CASSLNGGRGVDTGELFF
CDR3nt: TGTGCCAGCAGCTTAAACGGGGGGCGGGGGGTGGACACCGGGGAGCTGTTTTTT

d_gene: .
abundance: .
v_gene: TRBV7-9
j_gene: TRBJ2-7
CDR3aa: CASSLLFREQYF
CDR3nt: TGTGCCAGCAGCTTACTATTTCGCGAGCAGTACTTC

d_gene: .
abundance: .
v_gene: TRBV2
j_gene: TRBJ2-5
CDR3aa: CASSEYRGDETQYF
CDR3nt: TGTGCCAGCAGTGAGTACCGCGGTGACGAGACCCAGTACTTC

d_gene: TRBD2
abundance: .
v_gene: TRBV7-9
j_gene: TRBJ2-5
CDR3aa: CASSPGGGQVETQYF
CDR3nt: TGTGCCAGCAGCCCCGGGGGGGGGCAGGTAGAGACCCAGTACTTC

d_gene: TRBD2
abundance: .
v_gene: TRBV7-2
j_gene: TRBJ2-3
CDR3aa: CASSSSGRNTDTQYF
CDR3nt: TGTGCCAGCAGCTCGAGCGGGAGAAACACAGATACGCAGTATTTT

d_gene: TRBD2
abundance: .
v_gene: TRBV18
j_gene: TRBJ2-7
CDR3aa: CASSPPDSGLAGGYHEQYF
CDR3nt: TGTGCCAGCTCACCACCGGATTCCGGACTAGCGGGAGGGTACCACGAGCAGTACTTC

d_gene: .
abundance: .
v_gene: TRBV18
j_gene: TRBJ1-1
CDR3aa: CASSPPDRGSPFF
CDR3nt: TGTGCCAGCTCACCACCGGACAGAGGATCGCCTTTCTTT

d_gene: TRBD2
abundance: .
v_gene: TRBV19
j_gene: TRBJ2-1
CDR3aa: CASSTRTSGRSDEQFF
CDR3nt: TGTGCCAGTAGTACTCGGACTAGCGGGAGGTCAGATGAGCAGTTCTTC